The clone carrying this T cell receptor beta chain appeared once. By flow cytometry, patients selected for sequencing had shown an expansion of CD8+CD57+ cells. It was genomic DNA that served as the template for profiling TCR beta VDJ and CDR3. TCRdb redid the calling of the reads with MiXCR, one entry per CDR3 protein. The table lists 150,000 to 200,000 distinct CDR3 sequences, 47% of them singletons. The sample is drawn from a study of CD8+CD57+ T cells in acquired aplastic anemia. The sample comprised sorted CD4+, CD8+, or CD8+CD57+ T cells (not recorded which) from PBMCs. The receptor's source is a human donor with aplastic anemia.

DNA of the CDR3: TGTGCCAGCTCCCCTAGTGGGGGGACAAATCAGCCCCAGCATTTT. Protein sequence: CASSPSGGTNQPQHF. The chain carries TRBV18 and TRBJ1-5; tentative D call: TRBD1 (6 bases). Deletions cut 6 bases from V and 4 bases from J, with 16 bases between. The germline V gene has CDR1 KGHSH and CDR2 LQKENI. This CDR3 is 15 amino acids long.